These 4 T cell receptor beta chains came from one sample sequenced in a study of blood T cell repertoires in COVID-19. Libraries were prepared by immunoSEQ multiplex PCR; TCRdb keeps only in-frame clonotypes and omits some of them. The sample shows some 350,000 clones, around 87% of them seen only once. Sequencing was done on a sample of PBMCs or T cells enriched from blood (not recorded which). Receptors were obtained from a woman in her 30s who had recovered from COVID-19.

The chain is built from TRBV10-3 and TRBJ2-5, with TRBD2 identical over 7 bases. The CDR3 has 13 residues. V gave up 11 bases and J gave up 2 bases; unmatched junction bases: 8. Germline V lookup: CDR1 ENHRY, CDR2 SYGVKD. The CDR3 DNA reads as TGTGCCTCCGGGAGGACTTCTCAAGAGACCCAGTACTTC. It translates to CASGRTSQETQYF.

This clone turned up a few times. V and J are TRBV18 and TRBJ1-2; 7 positions match TRBD1. Germline V gene data show CDR1 as KGHSH and CDR2 as LQKENI. After removal of 2 bases from V and 4 bases from J, the junction contained 7 bases not matched to a gene. This CDR3 is built from 15 residues. CDR3 in amino acids: CASSPDRALIYGYTF. The DNA for the CDR3 is TGTGCCAGCTCACCAGACAGGGCGCTGATCTATGGCTACACCTTC.

The rearrangement joins TRBV7-5 to TRBJ2-7; the table names TRBD2, a call not compared with the DNA. TRBV7-5 is a known pseudogene. This CDR3 region has 13 residues. CDR3 sequence (DNA): TGTGTCAGAAGCTTAGGAGGTAGCTACGAGCAGTACTTC. As protein: CVRSLGGSYEQYF.

The V call is TRBV10-3, the J call TRBJ2-1, with TRBD2 identical over 10 bases. The CDR3 runs 15 residues. Looked up from germline, CDR1 is ENHRY and CDR2 is SYGVKD. Losses at the gene ends were 3 bases for V and 9 bases for J; bases not matched to a gene: 8. The CDR3 sequence: CAISEFERGGIEQFF. In DNA form, the CDR3 reads TGTGCCATCAGTGAATTTGAGCGGGGGGGCATTGAGCAGTTCTTC.